Following are 3 T cell receptor beta chains from one sample sequenced in a study of T cell responses to AZD1222 COVID-19 vaccine. Produced via immunoSEQ multiplex PCR; TCRdb's table is partial and in-frame only. This sample yields about 56,000 clones, of which approximately 83% are seen a single time; around 15% belongs to the top ten. Here the sequenced sample was peripheral blood, taken on day 0 of AZD1222 vaccination. The source is an adult in good health.

The V and J genes are TRBV11-2 and TRBJ1-1; D remains ambiguous. The V gene's germline CDR1 is SGHAT and CDR2 FQNNGV. The CDR3 has 13 amino acids. The V end was cut by 3 bases, the J end by 1 base, with 6 bases between. CDR3 sequence (DNA): TGTGCCAGCAGCTTTACGGAGAACACTGAAGCTTTCTTT. It codes for CASSFTENTEAFF.

This chain links TRBV30 with TRBJ1-3; D gene unclear. V gave up 0 bases and J gave up 2 bases, with 5 bases separating them. The CDR3 contains 13 residues. In germline, CDR1 is GTSNPN, CDR2 SVGIG (reference sequence). CDR3 sequence (DNA): TGTGCCTGGAGTGTAGGGACTGGAAACACCATATATTTT. Translation: CAWSVGTGNTIYF. The complete variable domain, with remaining parts taken from reference TRBV30 and TRBJ1-3, reads SQTIHQWPATLVQPVGSPLSLECTVEGTSNPNLYWYRQAAGRGLQLLFYSVGIGQISSEVPQNLSASRPQDRQFILSSKKLLLSDSGFYLCAWSVGTGNTIYFGEGSWLTVV.

The chain joins TRBV12-3 or TRBV12-4 to TRBJ1-1; D perhaps matches TRBD1 (6 bases). V was trimmed by 5 bases and J by 3 bases, leaving 10 bases between them. CDR3 length: 13 amino acids. In DNA form, the CDR3 reads TGTGCCAGCAGTCGCTCAGGGGACACTGAAGCTTTCTTT. Translation: CASSRSGDTEAFF.